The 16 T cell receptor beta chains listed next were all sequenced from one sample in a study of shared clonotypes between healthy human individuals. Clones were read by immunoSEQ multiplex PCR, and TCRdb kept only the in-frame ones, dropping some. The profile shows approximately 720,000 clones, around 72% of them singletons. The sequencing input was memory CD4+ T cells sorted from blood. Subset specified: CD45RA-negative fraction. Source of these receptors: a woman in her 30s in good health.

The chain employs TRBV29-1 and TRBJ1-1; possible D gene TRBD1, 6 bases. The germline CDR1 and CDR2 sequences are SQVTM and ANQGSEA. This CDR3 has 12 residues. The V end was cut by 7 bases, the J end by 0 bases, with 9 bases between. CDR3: CSGTAMNTEAFF. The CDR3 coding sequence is TGCAGCGGGACAGCCATGAACACTGAAGCTTTCTTT.

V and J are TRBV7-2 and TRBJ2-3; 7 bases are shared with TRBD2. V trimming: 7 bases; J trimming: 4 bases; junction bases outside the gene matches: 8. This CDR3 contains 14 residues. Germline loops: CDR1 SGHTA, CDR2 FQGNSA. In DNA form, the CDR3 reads TGTGCCAGCACCCTTGGGGGGGATGCAGATACGCAGTATTTT. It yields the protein CASTLGGDADTQYF.

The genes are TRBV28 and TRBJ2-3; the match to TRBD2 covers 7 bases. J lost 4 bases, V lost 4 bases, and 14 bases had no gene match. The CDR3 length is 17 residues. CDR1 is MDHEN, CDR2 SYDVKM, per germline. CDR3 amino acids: CASSYLGGGRGADTQYF. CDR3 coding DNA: TGTGCCAGCAGTTATCTTGGTGGCGGGAGAGGGGCAGATACGCAGTATTTT.

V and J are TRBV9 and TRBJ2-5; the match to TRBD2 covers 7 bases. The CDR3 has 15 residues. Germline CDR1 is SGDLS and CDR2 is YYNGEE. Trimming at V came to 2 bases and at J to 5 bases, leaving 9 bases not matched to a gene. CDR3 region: CASSVSLGREETQYF. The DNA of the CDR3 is TGTGCCAGCAGCGTTTCATTAGGGAGGGAGGAGACCCAGTACTTC.

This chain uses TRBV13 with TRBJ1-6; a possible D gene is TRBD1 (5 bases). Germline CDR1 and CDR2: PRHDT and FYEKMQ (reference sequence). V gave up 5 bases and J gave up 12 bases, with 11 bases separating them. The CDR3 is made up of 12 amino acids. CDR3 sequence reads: CASSILGGPLHF. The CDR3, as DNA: TGTGCCAGCAGCATCCTTGGGGGACCCCTCCACTTT.

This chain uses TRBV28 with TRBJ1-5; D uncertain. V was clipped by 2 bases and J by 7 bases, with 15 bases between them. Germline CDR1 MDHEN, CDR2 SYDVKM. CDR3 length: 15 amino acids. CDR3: CASSLLEGEVQPQHF. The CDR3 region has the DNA TGTGCCAGCAGTTTACTCGAGGGCGAGGTACAGCCCCAGCATTTT.

The CDR3 nucleotides are TGTGCCAGCAGCGCCGGCCAAGGGCCCCTCAATGAGCAGTTCTTC. Amino acids: CASSAGQGPLNEQFF. The genes are TRBV28 and TRBJ2-1, with D unresolved. V was trimmed by 6 bases and J by 6 bases, leaving 18 bases between them. The CDR3 extends over 15 amino acids. Per the germline V gene, CDR1 is MDHEN and CDR2 is SYDVKM.

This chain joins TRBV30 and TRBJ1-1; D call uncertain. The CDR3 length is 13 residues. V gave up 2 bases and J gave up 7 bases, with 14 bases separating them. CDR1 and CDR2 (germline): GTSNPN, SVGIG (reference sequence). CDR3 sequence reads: CAWSRGWSLEAFF. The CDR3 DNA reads TGTGCCTGGAGTAGAGGGTGGTCTCTTGAAGCTTTCTTT.

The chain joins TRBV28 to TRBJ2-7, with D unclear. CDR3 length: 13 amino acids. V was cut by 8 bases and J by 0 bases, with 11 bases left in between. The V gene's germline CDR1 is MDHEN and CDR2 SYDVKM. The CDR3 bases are TGTGCCAGCTCCATGACAAGCTCCTACGAGCAGTACTTC. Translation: CASSMTSSYEQYF.

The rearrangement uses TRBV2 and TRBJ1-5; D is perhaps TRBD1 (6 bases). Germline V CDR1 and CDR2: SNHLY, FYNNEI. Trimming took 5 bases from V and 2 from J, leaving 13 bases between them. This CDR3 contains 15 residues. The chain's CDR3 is CASSSQRQGNQPQHF. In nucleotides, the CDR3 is TGTGCCAGCAGTTCCCAAAGACAGGGCAATCAGCCCCAGCATTTT.

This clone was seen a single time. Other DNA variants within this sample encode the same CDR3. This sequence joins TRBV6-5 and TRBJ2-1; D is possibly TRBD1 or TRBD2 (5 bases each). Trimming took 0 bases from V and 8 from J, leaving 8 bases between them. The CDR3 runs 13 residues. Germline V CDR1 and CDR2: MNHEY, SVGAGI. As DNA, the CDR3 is TGTGCCAGCAGTTACTCGAGGGGCGATGAGCAGTTCTTC. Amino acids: CASSYSRGDEQFF.

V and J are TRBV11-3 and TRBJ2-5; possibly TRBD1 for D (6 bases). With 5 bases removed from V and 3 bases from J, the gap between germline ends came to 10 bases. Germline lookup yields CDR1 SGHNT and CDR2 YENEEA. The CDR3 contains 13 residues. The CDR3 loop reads CASSQGQKETQYF. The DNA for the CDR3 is TGTGCCAGCAGCCAAGGACAGAAAGAGACCCAGTACTTC.

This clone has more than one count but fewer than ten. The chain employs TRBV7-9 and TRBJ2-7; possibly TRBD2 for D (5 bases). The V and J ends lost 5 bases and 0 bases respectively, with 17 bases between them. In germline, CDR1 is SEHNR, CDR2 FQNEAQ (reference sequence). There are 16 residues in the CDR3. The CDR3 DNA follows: TGTGCCAGCAGCCCCATGTTTCCGGGAAGCTCCTACGAGCAGTACTTC. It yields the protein CASSPMFPGSSYEQYF. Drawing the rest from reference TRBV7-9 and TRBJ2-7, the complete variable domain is DTGVSQNPRHKITKRGQNVTFRCDPISEHNRLYWYRQTLGQGPEFLTYFQNEAQLEKSRLLSDRFSAERPKGSFSTLEIQRTEQGDSAMYLCASSPMFPGSSYEQYFGPGTRLTVT.

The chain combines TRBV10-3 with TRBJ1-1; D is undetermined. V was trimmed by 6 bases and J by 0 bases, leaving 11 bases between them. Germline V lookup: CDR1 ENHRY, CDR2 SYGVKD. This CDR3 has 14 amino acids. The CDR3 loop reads CAIRRERLNTEAFF. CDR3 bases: TGTGCCATCAGACGGGAGCGGTTGAACACTGAAGCTTTCTTT.

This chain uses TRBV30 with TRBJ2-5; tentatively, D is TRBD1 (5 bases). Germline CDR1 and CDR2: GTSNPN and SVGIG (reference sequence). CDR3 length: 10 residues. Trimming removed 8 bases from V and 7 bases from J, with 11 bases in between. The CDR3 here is CAGMTATQYF. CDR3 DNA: TGTGCCGGGATGACAGCGACCCAGTACTTC.

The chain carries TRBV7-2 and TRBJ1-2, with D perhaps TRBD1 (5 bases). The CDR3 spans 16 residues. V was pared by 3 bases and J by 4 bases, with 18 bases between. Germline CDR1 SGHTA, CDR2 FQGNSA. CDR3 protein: CASSFEFSGPLYGYTF. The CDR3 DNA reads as TGTGCCAGCAGCTTCGAGTTTTCGGGACCGCTCTATGGCTACACCTTC.